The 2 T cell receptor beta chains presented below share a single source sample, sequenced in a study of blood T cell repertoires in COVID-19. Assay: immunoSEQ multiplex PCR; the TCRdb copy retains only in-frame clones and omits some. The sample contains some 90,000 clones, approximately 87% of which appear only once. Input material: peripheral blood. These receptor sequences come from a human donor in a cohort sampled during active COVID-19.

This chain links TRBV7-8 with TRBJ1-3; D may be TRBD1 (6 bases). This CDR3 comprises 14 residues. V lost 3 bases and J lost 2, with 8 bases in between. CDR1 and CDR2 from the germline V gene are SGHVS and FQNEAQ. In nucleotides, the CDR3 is TGTGCCAGCAGCTTGGGGACACCTGGAAACACCATATATTTT. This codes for CASSLGTPGNTIYF.

The CDR3 nucleotides read TGTGCCAGCAGCAAGCGGTTAGCGGGATCCTCCTACGAGCAGTACTTC. Translated, it gives CASSKRLAGSSYEQYF. The chain links TRBV11-1 to TRBJ2-7; TRBD2 agrees at 8 bases. The germline V gene has CDR1 SGHAT and CDR2 FQDESV (reference sequence). Trimming removed 5 bases from V and 0 bases from J; junction bases left unmatched: 9. The CDR3 is 16 amino acids.